The entry below gives a single T cell receptor (beta chain) sequence along with its context. The antigen remains unidentified. Other DNA sequences in the sample encode the same CDR3. TCRdb keeps only in-frame clones here, not all; method: immunoSEQ multiplex PCR. The data contain some 1,400,000 clones, around 97% of them singletons. The V end was cut by 1 base, the J end by 5 bases, with 6 bases between. This CDR3 has 13 amino acids. The V gene's germline CDR1 is MDHEN and CDR2 SYDVKM. Every donor, a Caucasian adult, lived in Nashville, Tennessee. The data originate from a study of shared clonotypes between healthy human individuals. Looking at the study overall: Sampling drew on donors who were a couple of women and a few men aged 18 to 49. Study-wide points: Donor clonotype sharing was expected to depend on sequencing depth. Some naive CD4 clonotypes, roughly 4.7%, turned up in common across several donors.

Sequencing was carried out using naive CD4+ T cells sorted from blood. Stated subset: CD45RA+ positively selected. This clonotype was sampled from a man aged 25-40 years in good health. The chain recombines TRBV28 with TRBJ1-5, with D unclear. CDR3 sequence (DNA): TGTGCCAGCAGTTTATTGGGATATCAGCCCCAGCATTTT. Protein sequence: CASSLLGYQPQHF.